This T cell receptor beta chain was identified in a study of blood T cell repertoires in COVID-19. The wider study: COVID-19 samples from acute and convalescent phases originated in the United States, Italy and Spain. Sample material is recorded as cDNA or gDNA derived from T cells, B-cell-depleted T cells, or PBMCs.

This CDR3 has 13 residues. With V trimmed by 9 bases and J by 4 bases, 8 bases remained unmatched. Germline loops: CDR1 MNHNY, CDR2 SVGAGI (reference sequence). Authors' analysis steps: By means of reference gene primer amplification, nucleated cell counts were estimated. Data came from immunoSEQ multiplex PCR; TCRdb stores just in-frame clones and leaves some out. That table gives V, J and clone size, and the DNA gave D and trimming. The sample shows 100,000 or so clones, roughly 87% of them seen only once. The rearrangement uses TRBV6-6 and TRBJ2-5; 7 bases map to TRBD1. The TCR originated in a woman in her sixties or seventies with acute or convalescent COVID-19. Sequences were obtained from peripheral blood. CDR3 residues: CASRDSELETQYF. In DNA form, the CDR3 reads TGTGCCAGTAGGGACAGTGAATTAGAGACCCAGTACTTC.